The text below deals with one T cell receptor beta chain. The data were taken from a study of T cell repertoires in cytomegalovirus infection. Germline CDR1 reads SEHNR; CDR2 reads FQNEAQ (reference sequence). Germline trimming cut 5 bases from V and 0 bases from J; bases unmatched to any gene: 10. The CDR3 runs to 16 residues. TCRdb re-analysed the reads in MiXCR, keeping a single row per CDR3 protein. The table shows 150,000 to 200,000 distinct CDR3 sequences, with approximately 15% occurring only once. What was sequenced was PBMCs. The receptor was derived from a human donor in good health (CMV status not recorded). Some clones in this sample may be carry-over from other donors' samples. The rearrangement joins TRBV7-9 to TRBJ2-7, with 7 bases that match TRBD2. Here the CDR3 reads CASSPHGSGRSYEQYF. CDR3 sequence (DNA): TGTGCCAGCAGCCCCCACGGTAGCGGGCGCTCCTACGAGCAGTACTTC.